This record looks at one T cell receptor beta chain sequence and its context. In the original workflow: It was from reference gene primer amplification that nucleated cell counts were estimated. TCRdb's table, derived via immunoSEQ multiplex PCR, lists solely in-frame clones and lacks some. V, J and clone size are taken as reported in that table, and D and trimming were inferred from the DNA itself. The data contain about 40,000 clones, roughly 80% of them seen just once; the ten biggest clones take up 30% to 35%. This sample was taken from a study of blood T cell repertoires in COVID-19. Study at large: Italy, Spain and the United States were the sources of the convalescent and acute COVID-19 samples. PBMCs, B-cell-depleted T cells, or T cells provided the cDNA or gDNA that made up the material.

With 8 bases clipped from V and 1 base from J, the junction kept 8 bases outside the gene matches. This CDR3 has 16 residues. Germline loops: CDR1 SNHLY, CDR2 FYNNEI. The sequence was obtained from a woman at least 80 years old with acute or convalescent COVID-19. The genes are TRBV2 and TRBJ2-2; 9 bases are shared with TRBD2. Sequencing was done on a sample of peripheral blood. The CDR3: CASAGGPTRNTGELFF. CDR3 DNA sequence: TGTGCCAGCGCGGGAGGGCCGACTCGGAACACCGGGGAGCTGTTTTTT.